Listed below are T cell receptor beta chains from one sample, sequenced in a study of T cell repertoires in cytomegalovirus infection. One entry per CDR3 protein results from TCRdb running MiXCR on the reads. The sample holds around 230,000 distinct CDR3 sequences; 6% to 8% are singletons and the top ten take about 6%. Sequencing used PBMCs. Receptors originate from a human donor in good health (CMV status not recorded). Some clones in this sample may be carry-over from other donors' samples. Each CDR3 is given with its conserved first and last residue. A D gene is named only where the DNA matches it firmly. Clone size is given for some rows only: seen once, a few or many times, or a class if the clone is expanded.

D: TRBD2; J: TRBJ2-5; V: TRBV7-2; size: many; CDR3: CASSLGLAGGRQETQYF; DNA: TGTGCCAGCAGCCTCGGACTAGCGGGGGGTCGCCAAGAGACCCAGTACTTC
D: TRBD1; J: TRBJ2-3; V: TRBV7-9; size: many; CDR3: CASSFVTGGTDTQYF; DNA: TGTGCCAGCAGCTTCGTGACAGGGGGCACAGATACGCAGTATTTT
D: -; J: TRBJ2-3; V: TRBV7-2; size: many; CDR3: CASSFAGWEDTQYF; DNA: TGTGCCAGCAGCTTTGCGGGGTGGGAAGATACGCAGTATTTT
D: -; J: TRBJ1-6; V: TRBV20-1; size: few; CDR3: CSAIPLWANSPLHF; DNA: TGCAGTGCTATCCCACTTTGGGCTAATTCACCCCTCCACTTT
D: -; J: TRBJ2-1; V: TRBV7-8; size: many; CDR3: CASSPGANYNEQFF; DNA: TGTGCCAGCAGCCCCGGGGCAAACTACAATGAGCAGTTCTTC
D: -; J: TRBJ2-2; V: TRBV7-2; size: many; CDR3: CASSLVWVTGELFF; DNA: TGTGCCAGCAGCTTAGTATGGGTCACCGGGGAGCTGTTTTTT
D: -; J: TRBJ1-1; V: TRBV28; size: few; CDR3: CASSLMGIGTEAFF; DNA: TGTGCCAGCAGTTTAATGGGGATAGGCACTGAAGCTTTCTTT
D: -; J: TRBJ1-6; V: TRBV20-1; size: many; CDR3: CSVPDSSGSYNSPLHF; DNA: TGCAGTGTCCCGGACAGTTCGGGCTCCTATAATTCACCCCTCCACTTT
D: -; J: TRBJ2-7; V: TRBV12-3/TRBV12-4; size: many; CDR3: CASSFSQTYEQYF; DNA: TGTGCCAGCAGTTTCAGCCAGACCTACGAGCAGTACTTC
D: TRBD1; J: TRBJ1-5; V: TRBV20-1; size: many; CDR3: CSASSVDRGRGNQPQHF; DNA: TGCAGTGCATCTTCGGTAGACAGGGGACGTGGCAATCAGCCCCAGCATTTT
D: -; J: TRBJ1-5; V: TRBV4-2; size: -; CDR3: CASSLDTGNQPQHF; DNA: TGTGCCAGCAGCCTTGATACGGGTAATCAGCCCCAGCATTTT
D: -; J: TRBJ1-1; V: TRBV30; size: many; CDR3: CAWSVAENTEAFF; DNA: TGTGCCTGGAGTGTGGCCGAGAACACTGAAGCTTTCTTT
D: -; J: TRBJ1-2; V: TRBV20-1; size: many; CDR3: CSARSTYNYGYTF; DNA: TGCAGTGCTAGAAGCACCTATAACTATGGCTACACCTTC
D: -; J: TRBJ2-2; V: TRBV7-9; size: -; CDR3: CASTLGAGELFF; DNA: TGTGCCAGCACCCTGGGAGCCGGGGAGCTGTTTTTT
D: TRBD2; J: TRBJ2-5; V: TRBV7-6; size: many; CDR3: CASGLAGGRETQYF; DNA: TGTGCCAGCGGATTAGCGGGGGGGCGTGAGACCCAGTACTTC